Shown below are 2 T cell receptor beta chains from a single sample sequenced in a study of T cell responses to AZD1222 COVID-19 vaccine. Measured with immunoSEQ multiplex PCR; TCRdb has only the in-frame clones, and not every one. The sample holds around 180,000 clones; 88% are singletons and the top ten take 26%. Sequenced material: peripheral blood, taken 28 days after the second AZD1222 dose. These receptors were taken from an adult who received the AZD1222 COVID-19 vaccine.

The chain combines TRBV5-4 with TRBJ1-1; D not resolved. V shed 6 bases and J shed 1 base, with 16 bases lying between them. This CDR3 is 15 amino acids long. CDR1 is SGHNT, CDR2 YYREEE, per germline (reference sequence). CDR3 amino acids: CASTNRNSGNTEAFF. CDR3 nucleotide sequence: TGTGCCAGCACTAACCGAAATTCGGGGAACACTGAAGCTTTCTTT.

The V and J genes are TRBV11-3 and TRBJ1-5; D gene unclear. Germline V CDR1 and CDR2: SGHNT, YENEEA. The CDR3 is 10 residues long. Trimming cost V 5 bases and J 8 bases, with 4 bases left between them. This chain's CDR3 is CASSREPQHF. The DNA for the CDR3 is TGTGCCAGCAGCCGGGAGCCCCAGCATTTT. Filled out from reference TRBV11-3 and TRBJ1-5, the complete variable domain reads EAGVVQSPRYKIIEKKQPVAFWCNPISGHNTLYWYLQNLGQGPELLIRYENEEAVDDSQLPKDRFSAERLKGVDSTLKIQPAELGDSAVYLCASSREPQHFGDGTRLSIL.